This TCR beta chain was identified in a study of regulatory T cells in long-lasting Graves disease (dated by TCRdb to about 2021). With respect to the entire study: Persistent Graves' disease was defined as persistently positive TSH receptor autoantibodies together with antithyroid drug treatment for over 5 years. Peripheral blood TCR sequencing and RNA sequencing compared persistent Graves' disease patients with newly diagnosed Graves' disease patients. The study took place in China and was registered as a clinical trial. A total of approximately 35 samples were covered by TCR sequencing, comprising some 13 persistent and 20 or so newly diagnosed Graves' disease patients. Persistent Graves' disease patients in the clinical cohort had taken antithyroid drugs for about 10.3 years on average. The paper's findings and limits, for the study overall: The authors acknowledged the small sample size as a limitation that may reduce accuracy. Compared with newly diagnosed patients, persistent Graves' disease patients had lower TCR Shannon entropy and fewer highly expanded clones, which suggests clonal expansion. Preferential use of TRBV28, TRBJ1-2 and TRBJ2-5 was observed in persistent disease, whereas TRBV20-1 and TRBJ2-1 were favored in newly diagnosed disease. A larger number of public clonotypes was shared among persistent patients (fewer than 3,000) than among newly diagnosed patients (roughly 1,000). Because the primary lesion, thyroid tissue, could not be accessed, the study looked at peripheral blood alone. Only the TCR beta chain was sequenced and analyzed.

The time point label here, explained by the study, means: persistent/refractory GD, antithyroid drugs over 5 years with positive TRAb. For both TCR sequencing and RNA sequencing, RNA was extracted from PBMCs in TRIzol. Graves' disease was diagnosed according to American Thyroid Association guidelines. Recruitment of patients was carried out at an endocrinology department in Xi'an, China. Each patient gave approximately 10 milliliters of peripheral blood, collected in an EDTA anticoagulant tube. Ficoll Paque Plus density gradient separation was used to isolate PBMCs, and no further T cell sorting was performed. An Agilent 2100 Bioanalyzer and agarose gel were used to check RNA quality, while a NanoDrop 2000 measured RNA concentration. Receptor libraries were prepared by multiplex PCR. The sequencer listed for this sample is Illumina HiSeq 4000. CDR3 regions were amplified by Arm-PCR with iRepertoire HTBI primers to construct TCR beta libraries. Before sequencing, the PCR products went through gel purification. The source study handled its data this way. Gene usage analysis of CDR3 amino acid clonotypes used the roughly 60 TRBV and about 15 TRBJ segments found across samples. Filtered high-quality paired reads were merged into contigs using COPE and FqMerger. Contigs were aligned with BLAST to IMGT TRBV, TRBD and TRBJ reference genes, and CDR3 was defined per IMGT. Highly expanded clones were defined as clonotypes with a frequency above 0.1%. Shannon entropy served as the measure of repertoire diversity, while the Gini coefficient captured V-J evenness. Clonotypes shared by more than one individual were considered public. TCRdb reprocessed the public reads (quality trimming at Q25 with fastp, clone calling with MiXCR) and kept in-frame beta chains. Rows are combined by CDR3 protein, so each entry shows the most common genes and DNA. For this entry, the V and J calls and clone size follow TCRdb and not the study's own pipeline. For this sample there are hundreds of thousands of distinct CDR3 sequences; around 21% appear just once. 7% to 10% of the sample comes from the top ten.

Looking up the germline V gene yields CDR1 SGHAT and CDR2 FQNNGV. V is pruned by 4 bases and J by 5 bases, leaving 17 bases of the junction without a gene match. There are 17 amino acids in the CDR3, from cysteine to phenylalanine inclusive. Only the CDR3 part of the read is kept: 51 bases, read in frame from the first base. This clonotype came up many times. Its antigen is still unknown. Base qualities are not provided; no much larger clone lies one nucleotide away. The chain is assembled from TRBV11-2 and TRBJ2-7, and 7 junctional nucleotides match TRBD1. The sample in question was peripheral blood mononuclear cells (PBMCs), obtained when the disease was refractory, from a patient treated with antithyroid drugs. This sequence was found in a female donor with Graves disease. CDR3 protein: CASSYKNRGRNLHEQYF. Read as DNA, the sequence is TGTGCCAGCAGCTACAAAAACAGGGGACGTAATCTCCACGAGCAGTACTTC.